The entry below gives a single T cell receptor (beta chain) sequence along with its context. CDR3 size: 15 residues. Germline V lookup: CDR1 SGHDT, CDR2 YYEEEE. The V end lost 0 bases, the J end lost 3 bases, and 13 bases lay between the germline ends. Generated by immunoSEQ multiplex PCR, the TCRdb table keeps only in-frame clones and is missing some. The table records approximately 110,000 clones, approximately 91% of them present only once. The entry originates in a study of T cell changes during pregnancy in multiple sclerosis. The V and J genes are TRBV5-6 and TRBJ2-7; tentative D call: TRBD2 (5 bases). Sequenced material: peripheral blood, taken after pregnancy. The clonotype originates from a female donor with multiple sclerosis, enrolled in a pregnancy study. The CDR3 sequence is CASSLGRRTFYEQYF. Written as DNA, the CDR3 is TGTGCCAGCAGCTTGGGAAGAAGGACTTTCTACGAGCAGTACTTC.